One and the same sample provided the 10 T cell receptor beta chains below, sequenced in a study of cytomegalovirus exposure and HLA in healthy donors (dated by TCRdb to about 2017). Library preparation was by the immunoSEQ multiplex PCR assay. For the multiplex PCR, a mixture combining 60 forward primers for TCR Vbeta segments and 13 reverse primers for TCR Jbeta segments was used. In its TCRdb copy, this immuneACCESS table keeps in-frame sequences only and misses some clones. Where compared with another copy, unresolved V genes explain less than half of these, and the others have no known cause. This sample comprises over 75,000 clones, about 67% of them detected only once. The ten largest clonotypes hold approximately 2.1% of the sample. Input material: PBMCs. All receptors come from a man aged 30 to 39 in good health and CMV-seronegative.

This clone was picked up a small number of times. The rearrangement joins TRBV5-4 to TRBJ1-4, with TRBD1 as a possible D gene (6 bases). The CDR3 sequence is 17 residues long. Germline V gives CDR1 SGHNT, CDR2 YYREEE (reference sequence). V was trimmed by 4 bases and J by 0 bases, leaving 16 bases between them. The CDR3 sequence is CASSLNEGGATNEKLFF. The CDR3 region has the DNA TGTGCCAGCAGCCTCAATGAAGGGGGTGCAACTAATGAAAAACTGTTTTTT. The full variable domain, rest sourced from reference TRBV5-4 and TRBJ1-4, is ETGVTQSPTHLIKTRGQQVTLRCSSQSGHNTVSWYQQALGQGPQFIFQYYREEENGRGNFPPRFSGLQFPNYSSELNVNALELDDSALYLCASSLNEGGATNEKLFFGSGTQLSVL.

This rearrangement joins TRBV5-1 to TRBJ1-3; the match to TRBD1 covers 7 bases. The V gene's germline CDR1 is SGHRS and CDR2 YFSETQ. With V trimmed by 7 bases and J by 0 bases, 10 bases remained unmatched. The CDR3 length is 16 residues. CDR3 sequence (DNA): TGCGCCAGCCAATCGGACAGGCCAAGCTCTGGAAACACCATATATTTT. It codes for CASQSDRPSSGNTIYF.

This chain joins TRBV6-5 and TRBJ2-1, with D tentatively TRBD1 (7 bases). This CDR3 spans 13 amino acids. Germline V gene sequence: CDR1 MNHEY, CDR2 SVGAGI. V was pared by 7 bases and J by 9 bases, with 16 bases between. CDR3 sequence: CASIRTQGGEQFF. CDR3 in DNA: TGTGCCAGCATCAGGACCCAGGGGGGTGAGCAGTTCTTC.

The chain recombines TRBV6-1 with TRBJ1-2; 7 bases are a match to TRBD1. V dropped 11 bases and J dropped 4; count of bases not matched to a gene: 4. The CDR3 sequence is 11 residues long. Germline V gene sequence: CDR1 MNHNS, CDR2 SASEGT. CDR3 sequence (DNA): TGTGCCGGAGGGACAGCCTATGGCTACACCTTC. Translation: CAGGTAYGYTF.

The chain recombines TRBV27 with TRBJ2-3; 9 bases align to TRBD2. CDR3 length: 14 residues. J was trimmed by 5 bases and V by 6 bases; bases with no gene match: 6. Germline CDR1 MNHEY, CDR2 SMNVEV (reference sequence). For the CDR3, the DNA is TGTGCCAGCAGGTTAGCGGGAGCTGGAGATACGCAGTATTTT. This encodes CASRLAGAGDTQYF.

The rearrangement links TRBV6-5 to TRBJ2-7; tentative D call: TRBD2 (6 bases). Trimming removed 0 bases at V and 6 bases at J, with 15 bases between. CDR3 length equals 15 residues. The germline V gene encodes CDR1 MNHEY and CDR2 SVGAGI. CDR3 residues: CASSYSGAEGGEQYF. CDR3 coding DNA: TGTGCCAGCAGTTACTCAGGGGCGGAGGGCGGCGAGCAGTACTTC.

The V and J genes are TRBV5-4 and TRBJ2-7; TRBD2 matches at 12 bases. The CDR3 runs 17 residues. Germline V CDR1 and CDR2: SGHNT, YYREEE (reference sequence). The J segment lost 5 bases and the V segment lost 4 bases, leaving 13 bases of the junction unmatched. The CDR3 DNA reads TGTGCCAGCAGCCTAACTAGGACTAGCGGGAACGCCCACGAGCAGTACTTC. This translates into CASSLTRTSGNAHEQYF.

The chain is built from TRBV5-1 and TRBJ2-3, with 11 bases identical to TRBD2. Per germline, CDR1 SGHRS and CDR2 YFSETQ. The CDR3 totals 16 residues. V shed 3 bases, J shed 5 bases, and the junction held 8 bases outside the gene matches. Written as DNA, the CDR3 is TGCGCCAGCAGCTCCCGAGCTAGCGGGGGGAAAGATACGCAGTATTTT. Amino acids: CASSSRASGGKDTQYF.

The chain joins TRBV7-9 to TRBJ2-3, with TRBD2 matching 8 bases. The CDR3 covers 15 residues. Germline V gene lookup returns CDR1 SEHNR and CDR2 FQNEAQ (reference sequence). J was trimmed by 0 bases and V by 2 bases; bases with no gene match: 1. CDR3 DNA sequence: TGTGCCAGCAGCTTATTAGCGGGAAGCACAGATACGCAGTATTTT. Translated: CASSLLAGSTDTQYF.

This clone occurred a few times. The chain recombines TRBV7-3 with TRBJ2-1, with D possibly TRBD2 on 5 matching bases. The germline V gene encodes CDR1 SGHTA and CDR2 FQGTGA. The germline V and J ends were trimmed by 5 bases and 6 bases, with 11 bases remaining between them. CDR3 length equals 13 residues. The CDR3 bases are TGTGCCAGCAGCCCCGAGCGGTTCAATGAGCAGTTCTTC. Protein: CASSPERFNEQFF.